Each of the 31 T cell receptor beta chains below was sequenced from the same sample in a study of OX40 agonist ivuxolimab in advanced cancers. The table came from immunoSEQ multiplex PCR; TCRdb's copy has only in-frame clones and leaves some out. Of 150,000 to 180,000 clones in the sample, 85% to 95% are singletons; the top ten hold about 0.3%. This sample comprised CD4+ or CD8+ T cells sorted from blood, obtained in a trial of the OX40 agonist ivuxolimab. These receptors were collected from an adult with an advanced solid tumor such as melanoma, head and neck, liver or kidney cancer.

V and J are TRBV4-3 and TRBJ1-2, with 8 bases matching TRBD1. CDR1 and CDR2 from the germline V gene are LGHNA and YSLEER. Trimming at V came to 4 bases and at J to 4 bases, leaving 5 bases not matched to a gene. The CDR3 totals 14 residues. CDR3 sequence (DNA): TGCGCCAGCAGCCGCACAGGGGGGGGCTATGGCTACACCTTC. Its protein is CASSRTGGGYGYTF.

The CDR3 loop is CASRSRDSGNTIYF. CDR3 nucleotide sequence: TGTGCCAGCCGATCCCGGGACTCTGGAAACACCATATATTTT. The chain links TRBV9 to TRBJ1-3; the D is unclear. V was pared by 7 bases and J by 0 bases, with 11 bases between. Germline V CDR1 and CDR2: SGDLS, YYNGEE. The length of the CDR3 is 14 residues.

This clone has a handful of counts. This chain joins TRBV10-3 and TRBJ2-7; 12 bases are shared with TRBD1. Trimming at V came to 8 bases and at J to 7 bases, leaving 3 bases not matched to a gene. This CDR3 has 12 residues. The germline V gene encodes CDR1 ENHRY and CDR2 SYGVKD. The CDR3 loop reads CAIGTGGEEQYF. The DNA for the CDR3 is TGTGCCATCGGGACAGGGGGCGAGGAGCAGTACTTC.

The V gene is TRBV6-5, the J gene TRBJ2-7; 8 bases fit TRBD2. CDR1 and CDR2 (germline): MNHEY, SVGAGI. This CDR3 is built from 16 residues. J was trimmed by 5 bases and V by 3 bases; bases with no gene match: 12. The DNA for the CDR3 is TGTGCCAGCAGTTATAAGGGAAGCGGGAGCAAGGACGAGCAGTACTTC. Residues: CASSYKGSGSKDEQYF.

About this clone itself: The germline gene is not matched at one end of the junction; a read error may be the cause. The chain has TRBV10-3 and TRBJ1-1; D may be TRBD1 (5 bases). The germline V gene encodes CDR1 ENHRY and CDR2 SYGVKD. CDR3 length: 13 residues. The CDR3 loop is CAISKTANSEAFF. CDR3 nucleotide sequence: TGTGCCATCAGTAAGACAGCGAACTCTGAAGCTTTCTTT.

The V gene is TRBV5-1, the J gene TRBJ2-1; TRBD2 might be the D (6 bases). The V end was cut by 4 bases, the J end by 0 bases, with 14 bases between. The germline gives CDR1 SGHRS, CDR2 YFSETQ. CDR3 size: 16 residues. CDR3 coding DNA: TGCGCCAGCAGCCCTGGCGGGGCCTCCTCCTACAATGAGCAGTTCTTC. Its translation: CASSPGGASSYNEQFF.

The chain couples TRBV11-2 to TRBJ2-6; no reliable D call. The CDR3 is 13 amino acids. The germline V gene encodes CDR1 SGHAT and CDR2 FQNNGV. Trimming removed 1 base at V and 2 bases at J, with 0 bases between. CDR3 DNA: TGTGCCAGCAGCTTAGCTGGGGCCAACGTCCTGACTTTC. Translated, it gives CASSLAGANVLTF. Using reference TRBV11-2 and TRBJ2-6 for the parts outside the CDR3, the full variable domain is EAGVAQSPRYKIIEKRQSVAFWCNPISGHATLYWYQQILGQGPKLLIQFQNNGVVDDSQLPKDRFSAERLKGVDSTLKIQPAKLEDSAVYLCASSLAGANVLTFGAGSRLTVL.

J is TRBJ2-7 and V is TRBV7-2, with 7 positions matching TRBD2. The CDR3 sequence is 15 residues long. V was pared by 4 bases and J by 7 bases, with 13 bases of the junction left unmatched. Germline V gene data show CDR1 as SGHTA and CDR2 as FQGNSA. CDR3 DNA sequence: TGTGCCAGCAGCTCCCGCGGGGGTAGCCTTGGTGAGCAGTACTTC. Protein product: CASSSRGGSLGEQYF.

V gene TRBV6-5 combines with J gene TRBJ2-7, with D perhaps matching TRBD1 (6 bases). The CDR3 is made up of 15 amino acids. With 0 bases removed from V and 2 bases from J, the gap between germline ends came to 11 bases. Germline CDR1 reads MNHEY; CDR2 reads SVGAGI. The CDR3 protein is CASSYSGTRTYEQYF. The CDR3 DNA is TGTGCCAGCAGTTACTCCGGGACACGAACCTACGAGCAGTACTTC.

A single count supports this clone. V gene TRBV4-3 combines with J gene TRBJ1-4, with D maybe TRBD1 (5 bases). This CDR3 has 15 residues. Trimming stripped 1 base from V and 2 bases from J, with 8 bases between. The germline CDR1 and CDR2 sequences are LGHNA and YSLEER. Written as DNA, the CDR3 is TGCGCCAGCAGCCAAGGGGACCGTACTAATGAAAAACTGTTTTTT. Amino acid sequence: CASSQGDRTNEKLFF.

The chain has TRBV6-5 and TRBJ2-5, with 9 bases fitting TRBD1. CDR1 is MNHEY and CDR2 is SVGAGI in the germline V gene. The ends lost 7 bases at V and 5 bases at J; junction bases unmatched: 8. The CDR3 is made up of 14 amino acids. This CDR3 reads CASTHRGREETQYF. CDR3 in DNA: TGTGCCAGCACCCACAGGGGGCGGGAGGAGACCCAGTACTTC.

This chain connects TRBV29-1 to TRBJ2-7; TRBD1 agrees at 9 bases. This CDR3 has 14 amino acids. Germline V gene sequence: CDR1 SQVTM, CDR2 ANQGSEA. J gave up 4 bases and V 6 bases, and 10 bases lay outside the gene matches. The CDR3 DNA follows: TGCAGCGTCCTCCCCGGGACAGGGACGTACGAGCAGTACTTC. Its protein is CSVLPGTGTYEQYF.

The chain joins TRBV6-6 to TRBJ2-7; D is possibly TRBD2 (6 bases). The CDR3 is 14 amino acids. V lost 6 bases to trimming and J lost 4 bases, with 16 bases between them. Germline CDR1 and CDR2: MNHNY and SVGAGI (reference sequence). As DNA, the CDR3 is TGTGCCAGCAGCCCCGGAGGACGGGAGTACGAGCAGTACTTC. It yields the protein CASSPGGREYEQYF.

V and J are TRBV5-4 and TRBJ1-2; D gene uncertain. CDR1 SGHNT and CDR2 YYREEE come from the germline V gene (reference sequence). This CDR3 is 15 amino acids long. V was pared by 4 bases and J by 3 bases, with 16 bases between. The CDR3 nucleotides read TGTGCCAGCAGCCCCCCGGGAACTCCTTACTATGGCTACACCTTC. It encodes CASSPPGTPYYGYTF.

The rearrangement links TRBV15 to TRBJ2-5, with D uncertain. The CDR3 contains 15 residues. Looked up from germline, CDR1 is LNHNV and CDR2 is YYDKDF (reference sequence). The V end was cut by 0 bases, the J end by 2 bases, with 10 bases between. Here the CDR3 reads CATSRDRNSQETQYF. CDR3 bases: TGTGCCACCAGCAGAGACAGGAACTCACAAGAGACCCAGTACTTC.

This chain's CDR3 is CAISERGYQETQYF. The CDR3 bases are TGTGCCATCAGTGAACGGGGGTACCAAGAGACCCAGTACTTC. The gene calls are TRBV10-3 and TRBJ2-5; weak D call: TRBD2 (6 bases). The CDR3 is 14 residues long. Germline lookup yields CDR1 ENHRY and CDR2 SYGVKD. Trimming stripped 3 bases from V and 0 bases from J, with 8 bases between.

The chain employs TRBV10-3 and TRBJ2-1; perhaps TRBD1 as D (5 bases). Trimming stripped 4 bases from V and 2 bases from J, with 6 bases between. From germline, CDR1 is ENHRY and CDR2 SYGVKD. CDR3 length equals 13 residues. CDR3 protein: CAISGGPYNEQFF. The CDR3 DNA reads TGTGCCATCAGTGGGGGCCCCTACAATGAGCAGTTCTTC.

This sequence joins TRBV9 and TRBJ2-1, with D perhaps TRBD2 (5 bases). The length of the CDR3 is 17 residues. V lost 0 bases and J lost 0, with 13 bases in between. CDR1 is SGDLS and CDR2 is YYNGEE in the germline V gene. CDR3 in amino acids: CASSVGVPGSSYNEQFF. The DNA of the CDR3 is TGTGCCAGCAGCGTAGGGGTTCCGGGAAGCTCCTACAATGAGCAGTTCTTC. The variable domain in full, with the rest retrieved from reference TRBV9 and TRBJ2-1, is DSGVTQTPKHLITATGQRVTLRCSPRSGDLSVYWYQQSLDQGLQFLIQYYNGEERAKGNILERFSAQQFPDLHSELNLSSLELGDSALYFCASSVGVPGSSYNEQFFGPGTRLTVL.

The chain has TRBV18 and TRBJ1-2; TRBD1 aligns across 7 bases. The CDR3 has 16 amino acids. Per germline, CDR1 KGHSH and CDR2 LQKENI. Trimming at V came to 1 base and at J to 8 bases, leaving 13 bases not matched to a gene. DNA for the CDR3: TGTGCCAGCTCACCACTCGCCTCCCGCGAGGGGGCCGGCTACACCTTC. Its protein product is CASSPLASREGAGYTF.

The rearrangement joins TRBV25-1 to TRBJ2-1; 7 nucleotides line up with TRBD1. The V gene end was trimmed by 1 base and the J gene end by 4 bases; junction bases not matched to a gene: 10. Germline CDR1 is MGHDK and CDR2 is SYGVNS. This CDR3 has 17 amino acids. The CDR3 bases are TGTGCCAGCAGTGAATTAGTACGGGCAGGGGGATACAATGAGCAGTTCTTC. Translation gives CASSELVRAGGYNEQFF.

The CDR3 sequence: CASSLPGPRGGKTEAFF. The CDR3 nucleotides read TGTGCCAGCAGTTTACCCGGGCCCCGGGGAGGTAAGACTGAAGCTTTCTTT. J is TRBJ1-1 and V is TRBV28; D gene uncertain. Germline V gene lookup returns CDR1 MDHEN and CDR2 SYDVKM. Trimming cost V 2 bases and J 5 bases, with 21 bases left between them. The CDR3 totals 17 residues.

V gene TRBV11-2 combines with J gene TRBJ2-1, with TRBD1 matching over 7 bases. V was clipped by 6 bases and J by 4 bases; unmatched bases: 9. Germline lookup yields CDR1 SGHAT and CDR2 FQNNGV. This CDR3 is 15 amino acids long. The chain's CDR3 is CASSQTRQGYNEQFF. The CDR3 DNA sequence: TGTGCCAGCAGTCAAACGAGACAGGGTTACAATGAGCAGTTCTTC.

V is TRBV6-5 and J is TRBJ1-1; D unresolved. Germline-derived CDR1 and CDR2 are MNHEY and SVGAGI. Trimming shortened V by 8 bases and J by 1 base, and 8 bases separated the two germline ends. The CDR3 has 12 amino acids. CDR3 protein: CASSGTNTEAFF. The CDR3 bases are TGTGCCAGCTCGGGCACGAACACTGAAGCTTTCTTT.

The chain links TRBV9 to TRBJ2-1, with TRBD1 identical over 7 bases. The ends lost 3 bases at V and 3 bases at J; junction bases unmatched: 18. The CDR3 runs 19 residues. CDR1 and CDR2 (germline): SGDLS, YYNGEE. For the CDR3, the DNA is TGTGCCAGCAGCGAAAGACAGGGTTCGAACAATTATCTCTACAATGAGCAGTTCTTC. This translates into CASSERQGSNNYLYNEQFF.

This sequence joins TRBV7-2 and TRBJ2-7, with a tentative D call TRBD1 (7 bases). The CDR3 is 16 amino acids. Germline CDR1 SGHTA, CDR2 FQGNSA. V was clipped by 3 bases and J by 3 bases, with 18 bases between them. The CDR3 is CASSFRPRGVGYEQYF. CDR3 in DNA: TGTGCCAGCAGCTTCCGTCCCAGGGGGGTAGGCTACGAGCAGTACTTC. Using reference TRBV7-2 and TRBJ2-7 for the parts outside the CDR3, the full variable domain is GAGVSQSPSNKVTEKGKDVELRCDPISGHTALYWYRQSLGQGLEFLIYFQGNSAPDKSGLPSDRFSAERTGGSVSTLTIQRTQQEDSAVYLCASSFRPRGVGYEQYFGPGTRLTVT.

This clone occurred once. The chain joins TRBV5-1 to TRBJ1-1, with D possibly TRBD1 on 5 matching bases. The CDR3 is made up of 14 amino acids. Trimming shortened V by 0 bases and J by 4 bases, and 10 bases separated the two germline ends. Germline lookup yields CDR1 SGHRS and CDR2 YFSETQ. In DNA, the CDR3 is TGCGCCAGCAGCTTGGGCGGGGCCCCCACTGAAGCTTTCTTT. Translation: CASSLGGAPTEAFF.

The J gene is TRBJ1-2, the V gene TRBV28; TRBD1 agrees at 11 bases. The CDR3 has 14 residues. Germline CDR1 is MDHEN and CDR2 is SYDVKM. With 7 bases clipped from V and 4 bases from J, the junction kept 5 bases outside the gene matches. The chain's CDR3 is CASTLGQGAYGYTF. CDR3 in DNA: TGTGCCAGCACCCTAGGACAGGGGGCCTATGGCTACACCTTC.

The chain carries TRBV5-4 and TRBJ2-2; TRBD2 aligns across 12 bases. V gave up 6 bases and J gave up 5 bases; unmatched junction bases: 5. The length of the CDR3 is 15 residues. Germline V gives CDR1 SGHNT, CDR2 YYREEE (reference sequence). In DNA form, the CDR3 reads TGTGCCAGCACCCTAGCGGGAGGGCCAACCGGGGAGCTGTTTTTT. This sequence encodes CASTLAGGPTGELFF. Based on the CDR3 plus reference TRBV5-4 and TRBJ2-2, the full variable domain is ETGVTQSPTHLIKTRGQQVTLRCSSQSGHNTVSWYQQALGQGPQFIFQYYREEENGRGNFPPRFSGLQFPNYSSELNVNALELDDSALYLCASTLAGGPTGELFFGEGSRLTVL.

This clone was recorded once. J is TRBJ2-2 and V is TRBV7-2; 8 nucleotides match TRBD2. This CDR3 is built from 14 residues. CDR1 SGHTA and CDR2 FQGNSA come from the germline V gene. Losses at the gene ends were 5 bases for V and 7 bases for J; bases not matched to a gene: 6. Here the CDR3 DNA reads TGTGCCAGCAGCCCTGGCGGGGGGAGCGGGGAGCTGTTTTTT. The encoded protein is CASSPGGGSGELFF.

The chain has TRBV6-5 and TRBJ1-2; D not certain. V dropped 11 bases and J dropped 5 bases, with 18 bases sitting between them. Germline V gives CDR1 MNHEY, CDR2 SVGAGI. CDR3 length: 13 amino acids. Here the CDR3 reads CAARGGSFYGYTF. The DNA for the CDR3 is TGTGCCGCAAGAGGTGGTTCCTTTTATGGCTACACCTTC.

J is TRBJ2-1 and V is TRBV19; D may be TRBD2 (6 bases). This CDR3 is 15 amino acids long. The germline V gene encodes CDR1 LNHDA and CDR2 SQIVND (reference sequence). V gave up 3 bases and J gave up 7 bases, with 16 bases separating them. The CDR3 loop reads CASSILSGPWNEQFF. The CDR3 nucleotides are TGTGCCAGTAGTATCCTTAGCGGACCATGGAATGAGCAGTTCTTC. Full variable domain (rest looked up from reference TRBV19 and TRBJ2-1): DGGITQSPKYLFRKEGQNVTLSCEQNLNHDAMYWYRQDPGQGLRLIYYSQIVNDFQKGDIAEGYSVSREKKESFPLTVTSAQKNPTAFYLCASSILSGPWNEQFFGPGTRLTVL.